This TCR beta chain emerged from a study of T cells after posttransplantation cyclophosphamide. Cells defined as naive were viable CD3+CD4+ or CD3+CD8+ and CCR7+CD45RA+CD45RO-CD95-CD27+CD28+. This related bone marrow graft donor gave peripheral blood on the day of marrow donation. Broader study findings: Recipient CMV seropositivity and CMV reactivation strongly tracked TRB clonality. Donor-recipient repertoire similarity was low at 1-2 months, rising over year one. Skin or GI-infiltrating T cells shared few TRB sequences with blood.

This CDR3 is 15 amino acids long. The germline V gene has CDR1 MNHEY and CDR2 SMNVEV (reference sequence). V was clipped by 4 bases and J by 0 bases, with 10 bases between them. In the case of this clone: Its matching antigen is unknown.

TCRdb's table, derived via immunoSEQ multiplex PCR, lists solely in-frame clones and lacks some. The table lists some 9,700 clones, roughly 98% of them singletons. The receptor was derived from a woman between 55 and 75 years old in good health, CMV-negative, and a related stem cell transplant donor. The gene calls are TRBV27 and TRBJ1-5; the D gene is possibly TRBD1 (6 bases). Sequenced input: naive CD4+ T cells sorted from PBMCs. This CDR3 is CASSYDRYSNQPQHF. The CDR3 DNA sequence: TGTGCCAGCAGTTACGACAGGTATAGCAATCAGCCCCAGCATTTT.